This T cell receptor beta chain was captured by sequencing in a study of T cell responses to AZD1222 COVID-19 vaccine. Study at large: Investigators merged groups given second doses at roughly 4 or roughly 12 weeks. Notes on the study in general: After the peak T cell response, and only then, were repertoires sampled. At study baseline, merely several AZD1222 recipients were seropositive.

The length of the CDR3 is 16 residues. Trimming took off 0 bases at V and 6 bases at J, with 18 bases between the two ends. Looked up from germline, CDR1 is SGHNT and CDR2 is YYREEE (reference sequence). A remark on this clone: Its target is unknown.

The data were produced by immunoSEQ multiplex PCR, yet TCRdb's version contains in-frame clones alone and is incomplete. The table shows approximately 140,000 clones, with 90% to 95% occurring only once. The chain uses TRBV5-4 and TRBJ1-2; D gene uncertain. The TCR was taken from an adult in good health. Material: peripheral blood, obtained on day 0 of AZD1222 vaccination. CDR3 DNA sequence: TGTGCCAGCAGCTTGGTTTGGGCCGTTAAGTCGGATGGCTACACCTTC. This codes for CASSLVWAVKSDGYTF.